The TCR beta chain described here comes from a study of cytomegalovirus exposure and HLA in healthy donors. The overall study: Counted in an early data release were roughly 87 million unique TCRs from HLA-typed donors.

Primers included in the PCR were 60 Vbeta and 13 Jbeta primers. Per the authors' pipeline: Later analysis identified tens of millions of unique TCR beta chains, 9 million to 12 million shared. Repertoires were generated with immunoSEQ multiplex PCR, while TCRdb's copy carries only in-frame clones and drops some. V, J and clone size derive from that table, while D and trimming were established from the DNA sequence. The sample comprises 55,000 to 85,000 clones, about 80% of which are singletons, and roughly 8% rests with the top ten. CDR3 length: 15 amino acids. Trimming removed 1 base at V and 7 bases at J, with 14 bases between. Germline CDR1 reads MNHNS; CDR2 reads SASEGT. Details on this clone: Its target is unknown.

Study results and limitations: Later analysis identified several of the most significant clusters that appeared linked to common viral pathogens.

Specimen: PBMCs. This TCR came from a man aged 18 to 29 in good health and CMV-seropositive. The chain has TRBV6-1 and TRBJ1-5; D might be TRBD1 (6 bases). As DNA, the CDR3 is TGTGCCAGCAGTGAAGACCTCAGGGGTGACCAGCCCCAGCATTTT. Translating it yields CASSEDLRGDQPQHF.